The 20 T cell receptor beta chains in this list originate from one sample, sequenced in a study of radiotherapy plus CTLA-4 blockade in lung cancer. Method: immunoSEQ multiplex PCR; TCRdb's copy keeps in-frame clones and lacks some. Of 80,000 to 100,000 clones in the sample, about 86% were seen once. Sequenced material: peripheral blood, taken from a patient treated with radiotherapy plus ipilimumab. The receptors were sampled from a human donor with non-small cell lung cancer that progressed on radiotherapy plus ipilimumab.

The chain recombines TRBV15 with TRBJ2-3; the D is unclear. V was pared by 3 bases and J by 5 bases, with 6 bases between. The CDR3 runs 12 residues. From germline, CDR1 is LNHNV and CDR2 YYDKDF (reference sequence). The chain's CDR3 is CATSSQRDTQYF. The CDR3 DNA reads as TGTGCCACCAGCAGCCAGAGAGATACGCAGTATTTT.

This rearrangement joins TRBV7-3 to TRBJ2-1, with TRBD1 as a possible D gene (5 bases). The V gene lost 8 bases and the J gene lost 9 bases, with 23 bases spanning the gap. The CDR3 consists of 15 residues. Germline loops: CDR1 SGHTA, CDR2 FQGTGA. DNA of the CDR3: TGTGCCAGCTCGGCCTATTTTGGGGCTAAAAGTGAGCAGTTCTTC. It is translated as CASSAYFGAKSEQFF.

The rearrangement links TRBV5-1 to TRBJ2-1; TRBD2 agrees at 7 bases. V trimming: 3 bases; J trimming: 6 bases; junction bases outside the gene matches: 6. Germline V CDR1 and CDR2: SGHRS, YFSETQ. The CDR3 covers 14 residues. CDR3 in DNA: TGCGCCAGCAGCTACAAAGCGGGATTCAATGAGCAGTTCTTC. This sequence encodes CASSYKAGFNEQFF.

The genes are TRBV2 and TRBJ2-2; D perhaps matches TRBD2 (6 bases). CDR1 is SNHLY, CDR2 FYNNEI, per germline. The CDR3 is 14 amino acids. With 8 bases removed from V and 0 bases from J, the gap between germline ends came to 10 bases. CDR3 in DNA: TGTGCCAGCCTGCGGGACGCGAACACCGGGGAGCTGTTTTTT. Translated, it gives CASLRDANTGELFF.

The CDR3 DNA is TGTGCCAGCAGAACCGGGACAGAGCAGTTCTTC. Amino acids: CASRTGTEQFF. This rearrangement joins TRBV7-9 to TRBJ2-1; D is perhaps TRBD1 (6 bases). Germline V CDR1 and CDR2: SEHNR, FQNEAQ (reference sequence). V was trimmed by 6 bases and J by 10 bases, leaving 10 bases between them. There are 11 residues in the CDR3. The full variable domain, completed using reference TRBV7-9 and TRBJ2-1, is DTGVSQNPRHKITKRGQNVTFRCDPISEHNRLYWYRQTLGQGPEFLTYFQNEAQLEKSRLLSDRFSAERPKGSFSTLEIQRTEQGDSAMYLCASRTGTEQFFGPGTRLTVL.

The gene calls are TRBV19 and TRBJ1-5, with a possible D match to TRBD1 (6 bases). Germline-derived CDR1 and CDR2 are LNHDA and SQIVND (reference sequence). The V and J ends lost 6 bases and 3 bases respectively, with 9 bases between them. This CDR3 is 13 amino acids long. The CDR3 nucleotides are TGTGCCAGTAGACAGGGCTTCAATCAGCCCCAGCATTTT. Translated, it gives CASRQGFNQPQHF.

This sequence joins TRBV29-1 and TRBJ2-7, with TRBD2 as a possible D gene (5 bases). Germline V gene lookup returns CDR1 SQVTM and CDR2 ANQGSEA. This CDR3 region has 11 residues. V shed 7 bases and J shed 0 bases, with 7 bases lying between them. CDR3 sequence: CSGGSSYEQYF. CDR3 in DNA: TGCAGCGGAGGGAGCTCCTACGAGCAGTACTTC.

This chain uses TRBV7-9 with TRBJ2-7, with 9 bases identical to TRBD2. The junction had 7 bases not matched to a gene; V was cut back by 3 bases and J by 4 bases. This CDR3 spans 15 amino acids. Germline assignment: CDR1 SEHNR and CDR2 FQNEAQ (reference sequence). CDR3 residues: CASSFRTSDRYEQYF. The CDR3 DNA sequence: TGTGCCAGCAGCTTTCGGACTAGCGATAGGTACGAGCAGTACTTC.

The chain has TRBV27 and TRBJ1-1; D uncertain. V was trimmed by 8 bases and J by 2 bases, leaving 12 bases between them. The CDR3 runs 13 residues. From germline, CDR1 is MNHEY and CDR2 SMNVEV (reference sequence). The CDR3 protein is CASLGDGNTEAFF. The CDR3 DNA reads as TGTGCCAGCCTAGGAGATGGTAACACTGAAGCTTTCTTT.

The V and J genes are TRBV29-1 and TRBJ2-1; D is perhaps TRBD1 (6 bases). The CDR3 sequence is 14 residues long. Trimming pared 4 bases from V and 2 bases from J, leaving 12 bases between. Germline V gives CDR1 SQVTM, CDR2 ANQGSEA. The CDR3 here is CSVVGEGAYNEQFF. In nucleotides, the CDR3 is TGCAGCGTTGTCGGTGAGGGGGCCTACAATGAGCAGTTCTTC.

This chain uses TRBV5-4 with TRBJ1-2, with TRBD1 identical over 10 bases. This CDR3 has 17 amino acids. The germline CDR1 and CDR2 sequences are SGHNT and YYREEE (reference sequence). Losses at the gene ends were 2 bases for V and 0 bases for J; bases not matched to a gene: 7. The CDR3 sequence is CASSFAAGQGANYGYTF. CDR3 coding DNA: TGTGCCAGCAGCTTTGCGGCCGGACAGGGGGCTAACTATGGCTACACCTTC.

The V gene is TRBV6-6, the J gene TRBJ1-2, with D maybe TRBD1 (5 bases). Germline V gene lookup returns CDR1 MNHNY and CDR2 SVGAGI (reference sequence). The CDR3 has 13 residues. With 4 bases removed from V and 7 bases from J, the gap between germline ends came to 13 bases. Here the CDR3 DNA reads TGTGCCAGCAGTTCAGGGCCCCGGGGTGGCTACACCTTC. Its translation: CASSSGPRGGYTF.

The chain uses TRBV9 and TRBJ2-2, with 11 nucleotides matching TRBD2. V lost 3 bases to trimming and J lost 1 base; unmatched junction nucleotides: 2. Germline CDR1 reads SGDLS; CDR2 reads YYNGEE. The CDR3 runs to 16 residues. The CDR3 spells CASSAGTSGNTGELFF. The CDR3 bases are TGTGCCAGCAGCGCCGGGACTAGCGGGAACACCGGGGAGCTGTTTTTT.

The chain carries TRBV30 and TRBJ2-6; 12 bases are shared with TRBD1. The CDR3 is 16 amino acids. The germline V gene has CDR1 GTSNPN and CDR2 SVGIG (reference sequence). V lost 4 bases, J lost 4 bases, and 5 bases stayed unmatched. The CDR3 DNA is TGTGCCTGGACAGGGACAGGGGGCGCCGGGGCCAACGTCCTGACTTTC. Translation gives CAWTGTGGAGANVLTF.

The V gene is TRBV18, the J gene TRBJ2-7, with D perhaps TRBD1 or TRBD2 (5 bases each). Trimming removed 3 bases from V and 9 bases from J, with 18 bases in between. This CDR3 comprises 14 residues. Germline V gene data show CDR1 as KGHSH and CDR2 as LQKENI. Written as DNA, the CDR3 is TGTGCCAGCTCACCGGGACCCTCCGAGACTGGGCAGTACTTC. This sequence encodes CASSPGPSETGQYF.

The sample holds one count of this clone. This chain's CDR3 is CASSYGPGETQYF. In DNA form, the CDR3 reads TGTGCCAGCAGTTACGGGCCGGGAGAGACCCAGTACTTC. The chain couples TRBV6-6 to TRBJ2-5; D unresolved. Trimming removed 2 bases at V and 4 bases at J, with 8 bases between. Germline CDR1 is MNHNY and CDR2 is SVGAGI (reference sequence). The CDR3 length is 13 residues.

This chain links TRBV30 with TRBJ1-3; 8 bases are shared with TRBD1. The germline V gene encodes CDR1 GTSNPN and CDR2 SVGIG (reference sequence). V lost 0 bases, J lost 4 bases, and 5 bases stayed unmatched. The CDR3 has 15 residues. CDR3 DNA sequence: TGTGCCTGGAGTGTACTCAGGGGGCCAGGAAACACCATATATTTT. Translated: CAWSVLRGPGNTIYF.

V gene TRBV9 combines with J gene TRBJ2-3; D is uncertain. Germline loops: CDR1 SGDLS, CDR2 YYNGEE. This CDR3 has 12 residues. The V end was cut by 3 bases, the J end by 2 bases, with 4 bases between. The CDR3 reads CASSATTDTQYF. CDR3 nucleotides: TGTGCCAGCAGCGCCACCACAGATACGCAGTATTTT.

This chain joins TRBV4-1 and TRBJ1-4; possible D gene TRBD1, 6 bases. This CDR3 comprises 15 residues. The V gene's germline CDR1 is MGHRA and CDR2 YSYEKL. The germline V and J ends were trimmed by 4 bases and 7 bases, with 16 bases remaining between them. CDR3 DNA: TGCGCCAGCAGCCGTCCTGGGGGGCAAGGTGAAAAACTGTTTTTT. It translates to CASSRPGGQGEKLFF.

This clone was recorded only once. The chain couples TRBV9 to TRBJ2-2; no reliable D call. The CDR3 has 14 amino acids. From germline, CDR1 is SGDLS and CDR2 YYNGEE. Between the trimmed V and J ends, which lost 4 bases and 2 bases, there was a span of 9 bases. The CDR3 is CASSMGINTGELFF. CDR3 DNA: TGTGCCAGCAGCATGGGGATAAACACCGGGGAGCTGTTTTTT.